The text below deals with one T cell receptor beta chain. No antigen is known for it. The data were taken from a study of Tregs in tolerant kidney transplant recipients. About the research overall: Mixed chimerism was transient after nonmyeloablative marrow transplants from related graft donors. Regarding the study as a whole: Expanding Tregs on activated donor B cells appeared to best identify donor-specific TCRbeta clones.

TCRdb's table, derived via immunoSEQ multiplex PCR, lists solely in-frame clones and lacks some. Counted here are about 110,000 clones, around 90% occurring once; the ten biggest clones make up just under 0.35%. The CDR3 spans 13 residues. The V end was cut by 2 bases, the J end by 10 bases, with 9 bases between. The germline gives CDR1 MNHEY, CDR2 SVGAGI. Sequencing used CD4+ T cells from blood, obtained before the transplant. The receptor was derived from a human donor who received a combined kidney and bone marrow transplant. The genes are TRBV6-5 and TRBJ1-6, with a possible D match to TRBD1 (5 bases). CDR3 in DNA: TGTGCCAGCAGTTACCCCCAGGGCTCACCCCTCCACTTT. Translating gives CASSYPQGSPLHF.